The following is a T cell receptor (beta chain) sequence with its context. The antigen remains unidentified. The sample originates from a study of T cells in Graves' hyperthyroidism and ophthalmopathy. Hyperthyroidism in the patients, aged 18 to 65, was newly diagnosed and under 2 months in duration. A patient was excluded if there was uncontrolled infection, other autoimmune disease, pregnancy or lactation. Regarding the study as a whole: Blood samples included most of the expanded thyroid clonotypes exceeding 0.001.

TCR beta CDR3 regions were amplified from RNA. Using the HTBI primer set, a first-round RT-PCR was run on the TCR CDR3. TCRdb re-called the multiplex PCR reads with MiXCR, one entry per CDR3 protein. The repertoire holds about 46,000 distinct CDR3 sequences, with around 48% as singletons. Per the germline V gene, CDR1 is MGHRA and CDR2 is YSYEKL. The CDR3 extends over 15 amino acids. Losses at the gene ends were 0 bases for V and 6 bases for J; bases not matched to a gene: 7. The chain combines TRBV4-1 with TRBJ1-2, with 7 bases fitting TRBD1. This TCR came from a woman aged 50 to 60 with Graves' hyperthyroidism. Sequencing was carried out using peripheral blood or thyroid tissue (not recorded which). The CDR3 region has the DNA TGCGCCAGCAGCCAAGATTGGACAGGTTCCCATGGCTACACCTTC. Translated: CASSQDWTGSHGYTF.